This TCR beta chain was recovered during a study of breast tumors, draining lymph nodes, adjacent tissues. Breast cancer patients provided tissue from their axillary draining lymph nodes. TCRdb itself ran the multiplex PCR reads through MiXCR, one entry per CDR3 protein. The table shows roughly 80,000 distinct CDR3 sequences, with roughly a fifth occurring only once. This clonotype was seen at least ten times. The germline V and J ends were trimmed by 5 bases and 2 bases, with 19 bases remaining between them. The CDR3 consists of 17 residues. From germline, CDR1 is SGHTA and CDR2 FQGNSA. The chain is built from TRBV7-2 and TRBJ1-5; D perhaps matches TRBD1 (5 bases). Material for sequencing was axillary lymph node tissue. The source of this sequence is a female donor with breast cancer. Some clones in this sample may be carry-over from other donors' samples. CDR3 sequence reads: CASSPRALGGGNQPQHF. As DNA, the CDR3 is TGTGCCAGCAGCCCGAGGGCGCTGGGGGGGGGCAATCAGCCCCAGCATTTT.